The 2 T cell receptor beta chains listed next were all sequenced from one sample in a study of blood T cell repertoires in COVID-19 (dated by TCRdb to 2018 to 2020). Preparation of the library involved the immunoSEQ multiplex PCR assay. Drawn from immuneACCESS, this table holds only the in-frame rearrangements with V and J called that TCRdb kept. Clones are partly lost; checked studies trace under half to an unresolved V gene and leave the rest unexplained. Across this sample there are roughly 53,000 clones, with about four fifths seen only once. Approximately 17% of the sample is held by the ten biggest clonotypes. Sequenced: peripheral blood. Every receptor here comes from a man between 65 and 85 years old with active COVID-19.

In regard to this clone: This sample includes further DNA sequences coding for the same CDR3. The J gene is TRBJ2-5, the V gene TRBV5-1; the match to TRBD2 covers 9 bases. CDR1 is SGHRS, CDR2 YFSETQ, per germline. J gave up 5 bases and V 1 base, and 3 bases lay outside the gene matches. The CDR3 loop spans 14 amino acids. The CDR3 loop reads CASSLPSGTETQYF. CDR3 bases: TGCGCCAGCAGCTTGCCTAGCGGGACGGAGACCCAGTACTTC. Combining the CDR3 with reference TRBV5-1 and TRBJ2-5 gives the whole variable domain KAGVTQTPRYLIKTRGQQVTLSCSPISGHRSVSWYQQTPGQGLQFLFEYFSETQRNKGNFPGRFSGRQFSNSRSEMNVSTLELGDSALYLCASSLPSGTETQYFGPGTRLLVL.

This chain links TRBV6-6 with TRBJ2-1, with D perhaps TRBD2 (6 bases). This CDR3 region has 14 residues. The V end was cut by 0 bases, the J end by 10 bases, with 13 bases between. In germline, CDR1 is MNHNY, CDR2 SVGAGI (reference sequence). CDR3 in amino acids: CASSYSGLAGEQFF. As DNA, the CDR3 is TGTGCCAGCAGTTACTCCGGGCTGGCGGGGGAGCAGTTCTTC.